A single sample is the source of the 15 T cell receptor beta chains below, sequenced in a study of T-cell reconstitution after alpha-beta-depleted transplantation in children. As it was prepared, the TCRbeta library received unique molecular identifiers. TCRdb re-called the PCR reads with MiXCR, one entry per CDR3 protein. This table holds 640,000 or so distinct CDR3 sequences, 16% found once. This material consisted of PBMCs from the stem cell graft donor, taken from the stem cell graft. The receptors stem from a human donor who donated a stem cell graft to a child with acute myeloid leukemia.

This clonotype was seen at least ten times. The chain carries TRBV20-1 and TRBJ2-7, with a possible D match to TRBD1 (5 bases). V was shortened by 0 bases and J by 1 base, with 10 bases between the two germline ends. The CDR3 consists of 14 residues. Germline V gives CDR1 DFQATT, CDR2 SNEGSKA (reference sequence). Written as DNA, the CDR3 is TGCAGTGCTAGAGATGTGAAGGGGTCCTACGAGCAGTACTTC. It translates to CSARDVKGSYEQYF.

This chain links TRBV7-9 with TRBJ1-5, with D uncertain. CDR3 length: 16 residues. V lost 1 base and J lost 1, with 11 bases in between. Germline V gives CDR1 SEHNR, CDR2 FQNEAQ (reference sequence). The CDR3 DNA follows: TGTGCCAGCAGCTTAGGTCAAGAGGGAAGCAATCAGCCCCAGCATTTT. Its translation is CASSLGQEGSNQPQHF.

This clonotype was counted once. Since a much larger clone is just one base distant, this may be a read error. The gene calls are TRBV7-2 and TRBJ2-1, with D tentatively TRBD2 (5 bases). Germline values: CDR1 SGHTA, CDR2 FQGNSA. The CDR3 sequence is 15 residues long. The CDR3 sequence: CASSSLLVAYIEQFF. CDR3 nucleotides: TGTGCCAGCAGCTCGCTACTAGTGGCGTACATTGAGCAGTTCTTC.

The CDR3 DNA is TGTGCCAGCAGCCCCACCGTAGGGGCCTACGAGCAGTACGTC. Translated: CASSPTVGAYEQYV. This chain uses TRBV7-9 with TRBJ2-7; TRBD1 is a possible D gene (5 bases). The V and J ends lost 5 bases and 2 bases respectively, with 13 bases between them. CDR1 and CDR2 from the germline V gene are SEHNR and FQNEAQ (reference sequence). CDR3 length equals 14 residues.

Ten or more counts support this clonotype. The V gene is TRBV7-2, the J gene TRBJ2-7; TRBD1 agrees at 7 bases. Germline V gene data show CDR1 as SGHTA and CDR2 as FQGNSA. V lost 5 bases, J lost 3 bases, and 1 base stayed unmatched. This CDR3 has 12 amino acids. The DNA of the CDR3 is TGTGCCAGCAGCGCAGGGGGCTACGAGCAGTACTTC. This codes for CASSAGGYEQYF.

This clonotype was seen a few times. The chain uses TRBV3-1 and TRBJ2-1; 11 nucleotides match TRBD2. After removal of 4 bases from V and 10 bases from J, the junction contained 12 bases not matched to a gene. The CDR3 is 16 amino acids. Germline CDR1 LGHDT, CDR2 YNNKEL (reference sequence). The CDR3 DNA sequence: TGTGCCAGCAGCCGACTAGCGGGGCATAGTGGCCCAGAGCAGTTCTTC. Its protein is CASSRLAGHSGPEQFF.

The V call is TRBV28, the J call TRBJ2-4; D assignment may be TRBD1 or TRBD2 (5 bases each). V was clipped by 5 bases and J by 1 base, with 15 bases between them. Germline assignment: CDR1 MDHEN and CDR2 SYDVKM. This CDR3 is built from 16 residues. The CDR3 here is CASSPGGVSAKNIQYF. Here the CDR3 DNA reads TGTGCCAGCAGTCCTGGGGGTGTATCGGCCAAAAACATTCAGTACTTC.

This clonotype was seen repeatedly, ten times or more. This CDR3 is CASSPTTGKSYNEQFF. The CDR3 DNA follows: TGTGCCAGCAGTCCAACGACAGGGAAAAGCTACAATGAGCAGTTCTTC. The chain links TRBV12-3 or TRBV12-4 to TRBJ2-1; 7 nucleotides align to TRBD1. The CDR3 contains 16 residues. J was trimmed by 3 bases and V by 5 bases; bases with no gene match: 10.

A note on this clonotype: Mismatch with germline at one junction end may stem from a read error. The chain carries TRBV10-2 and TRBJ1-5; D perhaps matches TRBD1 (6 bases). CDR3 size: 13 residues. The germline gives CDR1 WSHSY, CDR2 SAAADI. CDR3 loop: CAISEQGSQPQHF. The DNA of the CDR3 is TGCGCCATCAGTGAACAGGGAAGTCAGCCCCAGCATTTT.

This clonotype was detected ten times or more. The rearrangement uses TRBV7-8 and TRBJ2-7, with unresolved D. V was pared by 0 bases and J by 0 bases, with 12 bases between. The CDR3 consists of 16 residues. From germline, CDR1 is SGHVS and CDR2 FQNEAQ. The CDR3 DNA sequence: TGTGCCAGCAGCTTAGCTCCTCATTCAGACTCCTACGAGCAGTACTTC. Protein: CASSLAPHSDSYEQYF.

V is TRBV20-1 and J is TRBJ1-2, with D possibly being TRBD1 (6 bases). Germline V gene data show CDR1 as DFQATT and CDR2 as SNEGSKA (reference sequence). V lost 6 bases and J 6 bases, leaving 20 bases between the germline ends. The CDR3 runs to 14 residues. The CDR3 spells CSAGAASRPHGYTF. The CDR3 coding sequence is TGCAGTGCGGGGGCAGCCTCTAGGCCCCATGGCTACACCTTC.

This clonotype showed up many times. CDR3 region: CSARDPDRQPQHF. CDR3 in DNA: TGCAGTGCTAGAGATCCGGACAGGCAGCCCCAGCATTTT. The chain has TRBV20-1 and TRBJ1-5; 7 positions agree with TRBD1. The CDR3 consists of 13 residues. CDR1 is DFQATT, CDR2 SNEGSKA, per germline (reference sequence). The V segment lost 0 bases and the J segment 7 bases; nucleotides outside the gene matches: 3.

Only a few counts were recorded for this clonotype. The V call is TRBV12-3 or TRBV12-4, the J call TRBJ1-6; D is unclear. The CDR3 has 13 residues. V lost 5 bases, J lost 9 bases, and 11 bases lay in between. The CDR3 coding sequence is TGTGCCAGCAGTCGGCCAGGAATTTCACCCCTCCACTTT. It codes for CASSRPGISPLHF.

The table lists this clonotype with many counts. The CDR3: CASTPGGFGEQFF. The CDR3 region has the DNA TGTGCCAGCACTCCGGGAGGGTTTGGTGAGCAGTTCTTC. The chain combines TRBV6-2 or TRBV6-3 with TRBJ2-1; TRBD2 matches 8 bases. The length of the CDR3 is 13 residues. V trimming: 7 bases; J trimming: 9 bases; junction bases outside the gene matches: 8. Germline CDR1 MNHEY, CDR2 SVGEGT.

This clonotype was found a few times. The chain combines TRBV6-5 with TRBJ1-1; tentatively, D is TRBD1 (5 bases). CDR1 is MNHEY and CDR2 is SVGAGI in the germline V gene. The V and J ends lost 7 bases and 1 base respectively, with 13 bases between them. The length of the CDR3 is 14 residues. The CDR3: CASTLGGGNTEAFF. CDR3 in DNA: TGTGCCAGCACGCTGGGTGGGGGGAACACTGAAGCTTTCTTT.